These T cell receptor beta chains were read from a single sample in a study of CD8 T cells in acute hepatitis C reinfection. TCRdb's copy holds only in-frame clones and misses some; the assay was immunoSEQ multiplex PCR. The table shows 30,000 to 45,000 clones, with over 75% occurring only once. Sequencing was carried out using naive CD8+ T cells from PBMCs. The receptors derive from a woman aged 18-35 years who spontaneously cleared hepatitis C infection. Both conserved end residues are part of each CDR3. The D gene is left open where the match is weak. Size is stated for part of the rows, as once, few or many counts, or as a class when the clone is expanded.

TRBV19,-,-,TRBJ2-7,CASSGDDGTNLYEQYF,TGTGCCAGTAGTGGGGATGACGGTACAAACCTCTACGAGCAGTACTTC
TRBV27,-,TRBD1,TRBJ1-1,CASRYTGGTEAFF,TGTGCCAGCAGGTATACAGGGGGCACTGAAGCTTTCTTT
TRBV6-4,few,-,TRBJ2-7,CASSDWSRSYEQYF,TGTGCCAGCAGTGATTGGAGCCGTTCCTACGAGCAGTACTTC
TRBV6-1,-,-,TRBJ1-1,CASSAGTEAFF,TGTGCCAGCAGTGCAGGGACTGAAGCTTTCTTT
TRBV15,-,-,TRBJ2-5,CATSRVDGRKTQYF,TGTGCCACCAGCAGAGTGGACGGGAGAAAGACCCAGTACTTC
TRBV30,-,-,TRBJ1-1,CAWTAGGNTEAFF,TGTGCCTGGACCGCAGGAGGGAACACTGAAGCTTTCTTT
TRBV5-6,-,-,TRBJ2-3,CASSSPLTDTQYF,TGTGCCAGCTCTAGCCCACTCACAGATACGCAGTATTTT
TRBV7-2,-,TRBD1,TRBJ2-1,CASREVTGGNNEQFF,TGTGCCAGCAGGGAGGTGACAGGGGGCAACAATGAGCAGTTCTTC
TRBV23-1,-,-,TRBJ1-2,CASSSDGRPYGYTF,TGCGCCAGCAGTTCCGACGGGAGGCCCTATGGCTACACCTTC
TRBV14,-,-,TRBJ2-2,CASSQVQGTGELFF,TGTGCCAGCAGCCAAGTACAGGGAACCGGGGAGCTGTTTTTT
TRBV28,-,-,TRBJ2-2,CAYKSMVGELFF,TGTGCCTACAAGTCTATGGTCGGGGAGCTGTTTTTT
TRBV14,-,-,TRBJ1-3,CASSQGWNTIYF,TGTGCCAGCAGCCAAGGTTGGAACACCATATATTTT
TRBV7-3,once,-,TRBJ2-7,CASRAESSYEQYF,TGTGCCAGCAGGGCGGAGAGCTCCTACGAGCAGTACTTC
TRBV7-6,-,TRBD2,TRBJ2-7,CASSPTPSGGTYEQYF,TGTGCCAGCAGCCCCACCCCTAGCGGGGGGACCTACGAGCAGTACTTC
TRBV9,-,-,TRBJ2-5,CASSGDSRETQYF,TGTGCCAGCAGCGGCGATTCCCGGGAGACCCAGTACTTC
TRBV6-5,-,TRBD1,TRBJ1-5,CASREGQGNNQPQHF,TGTGCCAGCAGGGAGGGACAGGGCAATAATCAGCCCCAGCATTTT
TRBV7-6,-,-,TRBJ2-1,CASSHRLEVNEQFF,TGTGCCAGCAGCCACCGACTAGAAGTCAATGAGCAGTTCTTC
TRBV10-1,-,-,TRBJ2-7,CASTRGPAYEQYF,TGCGCCAGCACCCGGGGACCTGCCTACGAGCAGTACTTC
TRBV30,-,-,TRBJ2-1,CAWSVRAGPYNEQFF,TGTGCCTGGAGTGTGAGGGCGGGCCCATACAATGAGCAGTTCTTC
TRBV7-9,-,-,TRBJ1-2,CASSHSTDVYGYTF,TGTGCCAGCAGCCATTCGACAGATGTCTATGGCTACACCTTC
TRBV27,-,-,TRBJ1-2,CASSLSPSTGVNYGYTF,TGTGCCAGCAGTTTATCCCCCTCGACAGGCGTTAACTATGGCTACACCTTC
TRBV4-1,-,TRBD1,TRBJ1-2,CASSQVRDRAGGYTF,TGCGCCAGCAGCCAAGTCCGGGACAGGGCAGGAGGCTACACCTTC
TRBV5-1,-,TRBD1,TRBJ1-1,CASSLGGRTEAFF,TGCGCCAGCAGCTTAGGGGGCCGGACTGAAGCTTTCTTT
TRBV5-6,-,-,TRBJ2-7,CASSQSQGYEQYF,TGTGCCAGCAGCCAATCACAGGGCTACGAGCAGTACTTC
TRBV7-6,few,-,TRBJ2-2,CASSISSHTGELFF,TGTGCCAGCAGCATCTCCAGCCACACCGGGGAGCTGTTTTTT
TRBV14,-,-,TRBJ2-7,CASSRTPNTGDSYEQYF,TGTGCCAGCAGCCGGACACCAAACACCGGGGACTCCTACGAGCAGTACTTC
TRBV10-3,-,-,TRBJ2-1,CAISEPSRGYNEQFF,TGTGCCATCAGTGAGCCTAGCCGAGGGTACAATGAGCAGTTCTTC
TRBV2,-,-,TRBJ2-6,CASISVSISGANVLTF,TGTGCCAGCATAAGCGTATCCATCTCTGGGGCCAACGTCCTGACTTTC
TRBV5-5,-,TRBD1,TRBJ2-3,CASSSGTGVDTQYF,TGTGCCAGCAGCTCGGGGACAGGGGTAGATACGCAGTATTTT